Reported below is one T cell receptor (beta chain). The antigen remains unidentified. Surgery cases with the highest brain T cell transcript signatures were chosen for sequencing. The sample originates from a study of brain T cells in children with intractable seizures. Notes on the study in general: Only CDR3 sequence similarity suggested viral specificity, without known HCMV serostatus. Pre-surgery blood may have been undersampled, hiding some clones.

Only in-frame clones appear in the TCRdb table, and some are missing; sequencing was by immunoSEQ multiplex PCR. The sample includes 110,000 or so clones, approximately 94% of them seen just once. V shed 6 bases and J 2 bases; nucleotides not matched to a gene: 7. Germline values: CDR1 SGHTA, CDR2 FQGTGA. The CDR3 contains 15 residues. The chain employs TRBV7-3 and TRBJ2-3, with TRBD2 identical over 8 bases. This receptor was identified in a boy younger than two with hemimegalencephaly and intractable seizures. The specimen was peripheral blood, collected at surgery. CDR3 residues: CASSLRGGSTDTQYF. The CDR3 DNA reads as TGTGCCAGCAGTTTACGGGGGGGCTCCACAGATACGCAGTATTTT.